This entry features one T cell receptor (beta chain) sequence. Unmatched junction bases numbered 6, after V lost 5 bases and J lost 3 bases. CDR1 and CDR2 from the germline V gene are MNHEY and SVGAGI. The CDR3 is 14 amino acids. This sample is part of a study of blood T cell repertoires in COVID-19. Sequenced by immunoSEQ multiplex PCR; TCRdb stores in-frame clones only, minus some. The sample holds more than 200,000 clones, 70% to 90% seen once. This clonotype was obtained from a man between 25 and 39 years old with active or convalescent COVID-19. Sequenced material: peripheral blood. The chain recombines TRBV6-5 with TRBJ1-2; 7 bases line up with TRBD1. CDR3 in amino acids: CASSPPTGDYGYTF. The CDR3 DNA reads as TGTGCCAGCAGTCCTCCCACAGGGGACTATGGCTACACCTTC.